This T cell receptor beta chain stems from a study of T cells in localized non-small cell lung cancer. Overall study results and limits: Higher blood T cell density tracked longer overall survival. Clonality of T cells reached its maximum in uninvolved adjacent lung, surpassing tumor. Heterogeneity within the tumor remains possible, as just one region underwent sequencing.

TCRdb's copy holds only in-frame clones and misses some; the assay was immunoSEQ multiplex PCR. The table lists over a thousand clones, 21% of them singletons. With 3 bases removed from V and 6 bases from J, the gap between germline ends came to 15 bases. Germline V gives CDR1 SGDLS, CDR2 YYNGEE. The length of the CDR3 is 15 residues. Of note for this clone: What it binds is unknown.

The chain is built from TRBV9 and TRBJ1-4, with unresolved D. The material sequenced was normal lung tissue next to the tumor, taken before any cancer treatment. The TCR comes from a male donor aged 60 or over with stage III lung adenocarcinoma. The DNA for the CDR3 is TGTGCCAGCAGCGCCCGTCCTGGGCGGGATGAAAAACTGTTTTTT. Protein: CASSARPGRDEKLFF.